This record looks at one T cell receptor (beta chain) sequence and its context. Every donor gave approximately 10 milliliters of peripheral blood. Every sample had a minimum of 7 million PBMCs isolated. Next came a second PCR, run for about 6 to 12 cycles, which used a sample-barcoded 5' primer along with a J-beta primer mix. Each cDNA molecule was tagged by a template-switch adaptor with 12 random nucleotides. Paired-end reads containing CDR3 totaled no fewer than 2.5 million for each sample. TCRdb re-derived calls from the 5' RACE reads in MiXCR, one entry per CDR3 protein. The table lists over 1,200,000 distinct CDR3 sequences, around 55% of them singletons, with about 6.3% in the top ten. The sample comes from a study of blood T cells in healthy people across ages. The CDR3 covers 16 residues. CDR1 SGHVS and CDR2 FNYEAQ come from the germline V gene.

The TCR comes from a man younger than 35 in good health. The chain is built from TRBV7-6 and TRBJ2-4; the match to TRBD1 covers 9 bases. The DNA end favors TRBJ2-7, so the J call may be wrong. Sequencing was done on a sample of blood. Written as DNA, the CDR3 is TGTGCCAGCAGCCGCATAATGGACAGGGGAGGGGGCGAGCAGTACTTC. It yields the protein CASSRIMDRGGGEQYF.